This T cell receptor beta chain was observed in a study of blood T cell repertoires in COVID-19. Sequencing was performed with immunoSEQ multiplex PCR; in TCRdb, only in-frame clones are kept and a portion is missing. The sample records just under 95,000 clones, 80% being singletons. The germline gives CDR1 SGDLS, CDR2 YYNGEE. V trimming: 3 bases; J trimming: 0 bases; junction bases outside the gene matches: 7. The CDR3 covers 18 residues. The sequenced sample consisted of peripheral blood. The receptor's source is a man between 50 and 59 years old who had recovered from COVID-19. The V and J genes are TRBV9 and TRBJ1-6; 9 positions match TRBD1. Written as DNA, the CDR3 is TGTGCCAGCAGCGGCGGGACAGGGAGGGGCTCCTATAATTCACCCCTCCACTTT. Translated: CASSGGTGRGSYNSPLHF. The full variable domain, completed using reference TRBV9 and TRBJ1-6, is DSGVTQTPKHLITATGQRVTLRCSPRSGDLSVYWYQQSLDQGLQFLIQYYNGEERAKGNILERFSAQQFPDLHSELNLSSLELGDSALYFCASSGGTGRGSYNSPLHFGNGTRLTVT.